Shown below are 20 T cell receptor beta chains from a single sample sequenced in a study of T cells in narcolepsy. Profiled with immunoSEQ multiplex PCR; TCRdb holds only in-frame clones, not every one. The data contain around 13,000 clones, 85% to 90% of them singletons. Sequenced: CD45RA- memory CD4+ T cells from PBMCs. The receptors were gathered from a human donor with narcolepsy.

The chain joins TRBV6-1 to TRBJ1-2; 8 bases agree with TRBD1. Germline CDR1 reads MNHNS; CDR2 reads SASEGT. This CDR3 comprises 16 residues. V lost 1 base, J lost 6 bases, and 10 bases stayed unmatched. CDR3: CASSEEVDPGGHGYTF. For the CDR3, the DNA is TGTGCCAGCAGTGAAGAGGTTGACCCAGGGGGCCATGGCTACACCTTC.

The J gene is TRBJ1-2, the V gene TRBV11-3, with 10 nucleotides matching TRBD1. J gave up 3 bases and V 3 bases, and 10 bases lay outside the gene matches. The CDR3 length is 17 residues. CDR1 is SGHNT and CDR2 is YENEEA in the germline V gene. CDR3 nucleotides: TGTGCCAGCAGCTTGCCGGGAGGGGACAGGGGAGACTATGGCTACACCTTC. As protein: CASSLPGGDRGDYGYTF.

The CDR3 protein is CASSDIYEQYF. The CDR3 nucleotides are TGTGCCAGCAGCGACATATACGAGCAGTACTTC. The V and J genes are TRBV7-9 and TRBJ2-5; no clear D. TRBJ2-7 explains the end of the DNA better; the J call may be wrong. The germline CDR1 and CDR2 sequences are SEHNR and FQNEAQ (reference sequence). This CDR3 has 11 amino acids.

The V and J genes are TRBV10-3 and TRBJ2-5; D may be TRBD2 (6 bases). V was cut by 6 bases and J by 1 base, with 9 bases left in between. Germline values: CDR1 ENHRY, CDR2 SYGVKD. The CDR3 spans 13 residues. The DNA for the CDR3 is TGTGCCATCAGCCGGGACTTCCAAGAGACCCAGTACTTC. Its protein product is CAISRDFQETQYF.

This sequence joins TRBV5-1 and TRBJ2-1, with 9 bases lining up with TRBD2. J was trimmed by 8 bases and V by 2 bases; bases with no gene match: 5. The germline CDR1 and CDR2 sequences are SGHRS and YFSETQ. The CDR3 has 14 amino acids. The CDR3 DNA reads TGCGCCAGCAGCTTAAGCGGGAGGTTCGATGAGCAGTTCTTC. Protein product: CASSLSGRFDEQFF.

In DNA, the CDR3 is TGCAGCGTTGAACTGGTAGCGAGGAACCAAGAGACCCAGTACTTC. This encodes CSVELVARNQETQYF. The chain recombines TRBV29-1 with TRBJ2-5; D is possibly TRBD2 (5 bases). Trimming took off 2 bases at V and 0 bases at J, with 13 bases between the two ends. The length of the CDR3 is 15 residues. CDR1 and CDR2 (germline): SQVTM, ANQGSEA.

This clone was counted a single time. The rearrangement uses TRBV5-1 and TRBJ1-2, with unresolved D. In germline, CDR1 is SGHRS, CDR2 YFSETQ. The germline V and J ends were trimmed by 5 bases and 0 bases, with 17 bases remaining between them. CDR3 length: 16 amino acids. The CDR3, as DNA: TGCGCCAGCAGTTCTGGAGGGTCAGGTACTAACTATGGCTACACCTTC. Its translation is CASSSGGSGTNYGYTF.

The CDR3 bases are TGTGCCAGCAGCTTAGATTCCAGGGAACGCTATGGCTACACCTTC. This sequence encodes CASSLDSRERYGYTF. The rearrangement joins TRBV7-2 to TRBJ1-2; perhaps TRBD1 as D (5 bases). CDR1 and CDR2 (germline): SGHTA, FQGNSA. This CDR3 is built from 15 residues. Trimming stripped 1 base from V and 4 bases from J, with 13 bases between.

The chain recombines TRBV2 with TRBJ2-3; 12 nucleotides align to TRBD2. V lost 6 bases and J lost 4; bases outside the gene matches: 5. The CDR3 extends over 15 amino acids. In germline, CDR1 is SNHLY, CDR2 FYNNEI. CDR3 sequence reads: CASRAASGRADTQYF. CDR3 sequence (DNA): TGTGCCAGCAGAGCCGCTAGCGGGAGGGCAGATACGCAGTATTTT. Drawing the rest from reference TRBV2 and TRBJ2-3, the complete variable domain is EPEVTQTPSHQVTQMGQEVILRCVPISNHLYFYWYRQILGQKVEFLVSFYNNEISEKSEIFDDQFSVERPDGSNFTLKIRSTKLEDSAMYFCASRAASGRADTQYFGPGTRLTVL.

The chain couples TRBV27 to TRBJ2-2; D gene unclear. With 5 bases removed from V and 6 bases from J, the gap between germline ends came to 13 bases. Germline V gene lookup returns CDR1 MNHEY and CDR2 SMNVEV (reference sequence). There are 14 residues in the CDR3. In nucleotides, the CDR3 is TGTGCCAGCAGTCCAATCATTGAGGCCGGGGAGCTGTTTTTT. Amino acids: CASSPIIEAGELFF.

The V call is TRBV7-2, the J call TRBJ2-7; TRBD2 agrees at 10 bases. Germline lookup yields CDR1 SGHTA and CDR2 FQGNSA. The CDR3 has 15 residues. Trimming took 2 bases from V and 7 from J; bases not matched to a gene: 8. The chain's CDR3 is CASSLLAGVGGEQYF. The CDR3 nucleotides read TGTGCCAGCAGCTTACTAGCGGGGGTGGGAGGTGAGCAGTACTTC.

This clone was recorded once. This chain uses TRBV5-6 with TRBJ2-3, with 9 bases that match TRBD2. From germline, CDR1 is SGHDT and CDR2 YYEEEE. The CDR3 totals 16 residues. V was pared by 0 bases and J by 7 bases, with 9 bases of the junction left unmatched. CDR3 sequence reads: CASSLGGVAGAYTQYF. CDR3 DNA sequence: TGTGCCAGCAGCTTGGGGGGAGTAGCGGGAGCGTATACGCAGTATTTT.

This chain links TRBV30 with TRBJ1-6; D perhaps matches TRBD1 (5 bases). This CDR3 spans 14 amino acids. The germline gives CDR1 GTSNPN, CDR2 SVGIG (reference sequence). Trimming removed 3 bases at V and 5 bases at J, with 11 bases between. The CDR3 DNA reads as TGTGCCTGGAGGGGTGACAGAAATAATTCACCCCTCCACTTT. This translates into CAWRGDRNNSPLHF.

Of note for this clone: Other DNA variants within this sample encode the same CDR3. The chain carries TRBV2 and TRBJ2-2, with D maybe TRBD1 (6 bases). This CDR3 region has 12 residues. V was shortened by 4 bases and J by 7 bases, with 7 bases between the two germline ends. Germline V gene sequence: CDR1 SNHLY, CDR2 FYNNEI. This CDR3 reads CASSGGGGELFF. As DNA, the CDR3 is TGTGCCAGCAGTGGAGGGGGCGGGGAGCTGTTTTTT. The variable domain in full, completed from reference TRBV2 and TRBJ2-2, reads EPEVTQTPSHQVTQMGQEVILRCVPISNHLYFYWYRQILGQKVEFLVSFYNNEISEKSEIFDDQFSVERPDGSNFTLKIRSTKLEDSAMYFCASSGGGGELFFGEGSRLTVL.

The V gene is TRBV18, the J gene TRBJ2-2, with 8 bases fitting TRBD1. The CDR3 runs to 14 residues. Germline V gene sequence: CDR1 KGHSH, CDR2 LQKENI. J gave up 7 bases and V 3 bases, and 4 bases lay outside the gene matches. For the CDR3, the DNA is TGTGCCAGCTCACCGGACAGGGATGGCGGGGAGCTGTTTTTT. This gives the protein CASSPDRDGGELFF.

The chain employs TRBV7-6 and TRBJ2-3, with D possibly TRBD1 on 7 matching bases. The V and J ends lost 4 bases and 4 bases respectively, with 24 bases between them. The CDR3 is 18 residues long. Germline V gives CDR1 SGHVS, CDR2 FNYEAQ. CDR3 sequence (DNA): TGTGCCAGCAGCTACCCCAGGGGGAGGATTGGTAGGGCAGATACGCAGTATTTT. It translates to CASSYPRGRIGRADTQYF.

DNA of the CDR3: TGTGCCAGCAGTTACGGTCGGGGAGGGGCAGATACGCAGTATTTT. This sequence encodes CASSYGRGGADTQYF. V and J are TRBV6-5 and TRBJ2-3; TRBD2 matches at 7 bases. Germline lookup yields CDR1 MNHEY and CDR2 SVGAGI. Trimming took 2 bases from V and 4 from J; bases not matched to a gene: 6. This CDR3 has 15 residues.

The rearrangement joins TRBV6-4 to TRBJ2-1; weak D call: TRBD2 (6 bases). The CDR3 totals 13 residues. Trimming removed 6 bases at V and 8 bases at J, with 14 bases between. Germline assignment: CDR1 MRHNA and CDR2 SNTAGT. The CDR3 loop is CASSESGLYEQFF. DNA for the CDR3: TGTGCCAGCAGCGAATCGGGACTTTATGAGCAGTTCTTC.

The chain couples TRBV5-6 to TRBJ2-7, with 8 nucleotides matching TRBD2. The CDR3 spans 15 residues. The J segment lost 2 bases and the V segment lost 1 base, leaving 5 bases of the junction unmatched. From germline, CDR1 is SGHDT and CDR2 YYEEEE. The CDR3 is CASSLYQRGTYEQYF. DNA for the CDR3: TGTGCCAGCAGCTTGTATCAGCGGGGGACCTACGAGCAGTACTTC.

The V gene is TRBV21-1, the J gene TRBJ1-5; TRBD1 is the table's D call and was not checked against the DNA. TRBV21-1 is a pseudogene segment. This CDR3 region has 17 residues. The CDR3 is CASSKGVRGKVYQPQHF. CDR3 DNA: TGTGCCAGCAGCAAAGGAGTTAGGGGGAAGGTGTATCAGCCCCAGCATTTT.